These T cell receptor beta chains were read from a single sample in a study of blood T cell repertoires in COVID-19. Libraries were prepared by immunoSEQ multiplex PCR; TCRdb keeps only in-frame clonotypes and omits some of them. This table holds roughly 240,000 clones, over 65% found once. The source material was peripheral blood. The source is a man in his fifties or sixties who had recovered from COVID-19. The CDR3 runs from the conserved cysteine through the conserved F or W. D genes are given only for firm matches. The size entry is marked missing in some rows and otherwise reads once, few, many or a size class.

TRBJ2-3 - TRBV2 16 TRBD2 CASRTGLAGLTDTQYF TGTGCCAGCAGAACCGGACTAGCGGGGCTCACAGATACGCAGTATTTT
TRBJ1-1 - TRBV10-3 17 - CAISESLGGAENTEAFF TGTGCCATCAGTGAGTCTCTTGGGGGGGCTGAGAACACTGAAGCTTTCTTT
TRBJ2-1 - TRBV7-9 19 TRBD2 CASSKTPRTSGPNYNEQFF TGTGCCAGCAGCAAAACCCCTCGGACTAGCGGGCCTAACTACAATGAGCAGTTCTTC
TRBJ2-7 - TRBV6-5 13 - CASDLRRSYEQYF TGTGCCAGCGATCTGCGCCGGTCGTACGAGCAGTACTTC
TRBJ2-3 - TRBV30 13 - CAWKNRATDTQYF TGTGCCTGGAAAAACAGGGCCACAGATACGCAGTATTTT
TRBJ1-6 - TRBV7-2 17 - CASSLLIQGSRNSPLHF TGTGCCAGCAGCTTACTAATACAGGGCAGTCGGAATTCACCCCTCCACTTT
TRBJ1-2 - TRBV18 14 - CASSLRTGNYGYTF TGTGCCAGCTCACTCAGGACGGGAAACTATGGCTACACCTTC
TRBJ2-5 once TRBV11-2 16 - CASSLGAFLARETQYF TGTGCCAGCAGCTTAGGGGCCTTCCTAGCGAGAGAGACCCAGTACTTC
TRBJ2-7 few TRBV3-1/TRBV3-2 13 TRBD2 CASTGTSGGVRYF TGTGCCAGCACCGGGACTAGCGGAGGGGTGCGGTACTTC
TRBJ2-5 - TRBV18 16 TRBD2 CASPPKRAGGQETQYF TGTGCCAGCCCACCTAAGCGAGCGGGGGGTCAAGAGACCCAGTACTTC
TRBJ2-7 - TRBV10-3 13 TRBD2 CAITSGSGYEQYF TGTGCCATTACTAGCGGGAGTGGGTACGAGCAGTACTTC
TRBJ2-1 - TRBV5-4 13 - CASSTPGYNEQFF TGTGCCAGCAGCACTCCGGGGTACAATGAGCAGTTCTTC
TRBJ1-5 few TRBV19 16 TRBD1 CASSRQGDNNNQPQHF TGTGCCAGTAGTAGACAGGGGGACAACAACAATCAGCCCCAGCATTTT
TRBJ2-3 few TRBV5-1 15 TRBD2 CASSSGLQETDTQYF TGCGCCAGCAGCTCGGGACTACAGGAGACAGATACGCAGTATTTT
TRBJ2-7 - TRBV5-6 14 - CASSYGDTAYEQYF TGTGCCAGCAGCTATGGGGACACTGCTTACGAGCAGTACTTC
TRBJ2-6 few TRBV7-6 16 - CASSSRRSSGANVLTF TGTGCCAGCAGCTCGCGGCGGAGCTCTGGGGCCAACGTCCTGACTTTC
TRBJ2-1 - TRBV5-6 15 - CASSRGSRSYNEQFF TGTGCCAGCAGTCGCGGGTCGCGCTCCTACAATGAGCAGTTCTTC
TRBJ2-4 - TRBV3-1/TRBV3-2 17 - CASSQDVQGRAKNIQYF TGTGCCAGCAGCCAAGATGTACAGGGAAGGGCCAAAAACATTCAGTACTTC
TRBJ2-3 - TRBV6-2/TRBV6-3 16 TRBD2 CASSQGLAGWTDTQYF TGTGCCAGCAGCCAAGGACTAGCGGGATGGACAGATACGCAGTATTTT
TRBJ1-5 - TRBV19 15 TRBD1 CASSMGQGGNQPQHF TGTGCCAGTAGTATGGGTCAGGGGGGCAATCAGCCCCAGCATTTT
TRBJ2-5 - TRBV9 16 TRBD1 CASSGRITGGAETQYF TGTGCCAGCAGCGGACGAATCACAGGGGGCGCGGAGACCCAGTACTTC
TRBJ2-7 - TRBV5-6 13 - CASSPQGFYEQYF TGTGCCAGCAGCCCGCAGGGCTTCTACGAGCAGTACTTC
TRBJ1-2 - TRBV19 14 - CASSMAGIPHGYTF TGTGCCAGTAGTATGGCAGGGATACCCCATGGCTACACCTTC
TRBJ2-3 - TRBV15 13 - CATSRIGTDTQYF TGTGCCACCAGCAGAATCGGGACAGATACGCAGTATTTT
TRBJ1-4 - TRBV4-1 15 - CASSQDGRTNEKLFF TGCGCCAGCAGCCAAGATGGGAGAACTAATGAAAAACTGTTTTTT
TRBJ2-3 - TRBV3-1/TRBV3-2 21 TRBD2 CASSQAVWGLAGGRSTDTQYF TGTGCCAGCAGCCAAGCGGTATGGGGTTTAGCGGGAGGGCGTAGCACAGATACGCAGTATTTT
TRBJ1-2 - TRBV16 16 - CASSQDQGQISYGYTF TGTGCCAGCAGCCAAGATCAGGGCCAGATCTCCTATGGCTACACCTTC
TRBJ2-5 once TRBV6-5 11 - CASSKHLTQYF TGTGCCAGCAGTAAACATCTTACCCAGTACTTC
TRBJ2-5 once TRBV5-6 14 TRBD1 CASSPQGAEETQYF TGTGCCAGCAGCCCGCAGGGGGCGGAAGAGACCCAGTACTTC
TRBJ2-1 - TRBV30 16 TRBD2 CAWSVKAGYSYNEQFF TGTGCCTGGAGTGTCAAAGCGGGGTACTCCTACAATGAGCAGTTCTTC
TRBJ1-4 - TRBV9 15 - CASSPLWAGNEKLFF TGTGCCAGCAGCCCCCTGTGGGCGGGAAATGAAAAACTGTTTTTT
TRBJ1-5 - TRBV19 18 TRBD1 CASSTEGTGDYSNQPQHF TGTGCCAGTAGTACCGAGGGGACAGGGGATTATAGCAATCAGCCCCAGCATTTT
TRBJ2-7 - TRBV2 14 TRBD1 CASRGTGVTGEQYF TGTGCCAGCAGGGGGACAGGGGTTACCGGCGAGCAGTACTTC
TRBJ2-3 - TRBV12-5 17 TRBD2 CASGAGLAGVMTDTQYF TGTGCTAGTGGGGCGGGACTAGCGGGAGTGATGACAGATACGCAGTATTTT
TRBJ2-2 - TRBV5-4 15 - CASSWDTANTGELFF TGTGCCAGCAGTTGGGACACTGCGAACACCGGGGAGCTGTTTTTT
TRBJ1-2 - TRBV15 16 TRBD1 CATSRSGQVGKYGYTF TGTGCCACCAGCAGATCGGGACAGGTTGGAAAGTATGGCTACACCTTC
TRBJ2-5 once TRBV3-1/TRBV3-2 15 TRBD2 CASSQELRTGGTQYF TGTGCCAGCAGCCAAGAGCTAAGGACGGGGGGGACCCAGTACTTC
TRBJ2-7 - TRBV7-5 13 - CVRSLGSRYEQYF TGTGTCAGAAGCTTAGGGAGCCGCTACGAGCAGTACTTC
TRBJ1-2 - TRBV29-1 12 - CSVEERGYGYTF TGCAGCGTTGAAGAAAGGGGCTATGGCTACACCTTC
TRBJ1-2 - TRBV5-1 14 TRBD1 CASRPDRENYGYTF TGCGCCAGCAGACCGGACAGGGAAAACTATGGCTACACCTTC
TRBJ2-1 - TRBV12-3/TRBV12-4 12 - CASSSGHNEQFF TGTGCCAGCAGTTCTGGGCACAATGAGCAGTTCTTC
TRBJ1-6 - TRBV6-5 12 - CASTDRNSPLHF TGTGCCAGCACCGATCGGAATTCACCCCTCCACTTT
TRBJ2-7 - TRBV6-1 14 TRBD2 CASSEIGTNYEQYF TGTGCCAGCAGTGAGATCGGGACTAACTACGAGCAGTACTTC
TRBJ2-5 - TRBV24-1 16 TRBD2 CATSDFGLAAQETQYF TGTGCCACCAGTGATTTTGGCCTAGCGGCACAAGAGACCCAGTACTTC
TRBJ2-2 once TRBV6-1 20 - CASSENDQAGRHWNTGELFF TGTGCCAGCAGTGAAAATGATCAGGCGGGCAGACACTGGAACACCGGGGAGCTGTTTTTT
TRBJ1-2 - TRBV18 14 TRBD1 CASSSVQGALGYTF TGTGCCAGCTCATCTGTACAGGGGGCTTTGGGCTACACCTTC
TRBJ1-3 - TRBV10-3 15 - CAISESSGPGNTIYF TGTGCCATCAGTGAGTCGTCAGGGCCTGGAAACACCATATATTTT
TRBJ2-4 - TRBV25-1 15 TRBD1 CASSEGGTGGYIQYF TGTGCCAGCAGTGAAGGGGGGACAGGGGGCTACATTCAGTACTTC
TRBJ1-3 - TRBV7-8 19 - CASSPGQVPGGLAGNTIYF TGTGCCAGCAGCCCGGGGCAGGTTCCCGGGGGGCTAGCTGGAAACACCATATATTTT
TRBJ1-1 - TRBV29-1 15 - CSVPKVGVLGTEAFF TGCAGCGTCCCGAAGGTCGGGGTACTGGGCACTGAAGCTTTCTTT
TRBJ2-1 once TRBV5-1 18 TRBD1 CASSLGGTGFGSYNEQFF TGCGCCAGCAGCTTGGGCGGGACAGGGTTTGGATCCTACAATGAGCAGTTCTTC
TRBJ1-2 - TRBV28 13 - CASSLLRRYGYTF TGTGCCAGCAGTTTGTTGAGGAGATATGGCTACACCTTC
TRBJ2-1 once TRBV7-8 16 TRBD2 CASSIKSGGGYNEQFF TGTGCCAGCAGCATCAAAAGCGGGGGGGGCTACAATGAGCAGTTCTTC
TRBJ2-7 - TRBV9 17 - CASSVGLGQPLSYEQYF TGTGCCAGCAGCGTAGGTCTTGGACAGCCCCTCTCCTACGAGCAGTACTTC